This T cell receptor (beta chain) was captured in a study of blood T cell repertoires in COVID-19. The CDR3 loop spans 13 amino acids. Germline CDR1 is SGHTA and CDR2 is FQGTGA. V was clipped by 2 bases and J by 5 bases, with 9 bases between them. Assay used: immunoSEQ multiplex PCR; TCRdb lists only in-frame clones, some missing. The sample has around 100,000 clones, 70% to 90% seen once. Sequenced material: peripheral blood. The V gene is TRBV7-3, the J gene TRBJ2-5; D perhaps matches TRBD2 (6 bases). The sequence derives from a woman aged 55-69 years with acute or convalescent COVID-19. CDR3 protein: CASSLARGETQYF. The CDR3, as DNA: TGTGCCAGCAGCTTAGCCCGGGGGGAGACCCAGTACTTC.